Described below is a single T cell receptor beta chain sequence and its context. The data were obtained in a study of blood T cell repertoires in COVID-19. The repertoire was sequenced with immunoSEQ multiplex PCR; TCRdb's copy has only in-frame clones and lacks some. Of about 410,000 clones in the sample, 89% were seen once. The CDR3 is made up of 16 amino acids. V gave up 0 bases and J gave up 1 base; unmatched junction bases: 3. The germline V gene has CDR1 LGHNA and CDR2 YSLEER. Material for sequencing was peripheral blood. The receptor was isolated from a woman aged 40 to 50 with COVID-19, enrolled during active disease. The chain uses TRBV4-3 and TRBJ2-3; TRBD2 matches at 8 bases. In DNA, the CDR3 is TGCGCCAGCAGCCAAGATCCGCGGGGGGGCACAGATACGCAGTATTTT. The encoded protein is CASSQDPRGGTDTQYF.